This TCR beta chain was sequenced in a study of Ad26.COV2.S vaccination and SARS-CoV-2 variants. V was clipped by 7 bases and J by 6 bases, with 15 bases between them. The CDR3 length is 14 residues. Germline V gives CDR1 SEHNR, CDR2 FQNEAQ (reference sequence). TCRdb's copy holds only in-frame clones and misses some; the assay was immunoSEQ multiplex PCR. In the table there are some 340,000 clones, about 85% of which are singletons. Documented treatment: about 20 received Ad26.COV2.S at low or high dose, single or two shots; about 5 received placebo; per-sample allocation not given. On day 63 after the first injection, vaccine and placebo recipients gave samples.

Specimen: peripheral blood, collected in a trial of Ad26.COV2.S vaccine versus placebo. The receptor was isolated from a person aged 18-60 years who received the Ad26.COV2.S COVID-19 vaccine or a placebo. The genes are TRBV7-9 and TRBJ2-2; no clear D gene. CDR3 sequence: CASTIMPLAGELFF. In DNA, the CDR3 is TGTGCCAGCACCATTATGCCCCTGGCCGGGGAGCTGTTTTTT.